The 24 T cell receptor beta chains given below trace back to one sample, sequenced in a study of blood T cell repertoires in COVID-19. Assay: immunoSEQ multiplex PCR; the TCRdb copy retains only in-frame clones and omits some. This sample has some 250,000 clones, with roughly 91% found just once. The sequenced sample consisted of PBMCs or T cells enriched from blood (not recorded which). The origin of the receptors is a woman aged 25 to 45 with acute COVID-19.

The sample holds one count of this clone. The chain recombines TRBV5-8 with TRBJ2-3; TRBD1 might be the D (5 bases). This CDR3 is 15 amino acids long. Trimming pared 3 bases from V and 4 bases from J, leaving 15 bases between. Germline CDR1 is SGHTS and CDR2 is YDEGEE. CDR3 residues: CASSWGLVWPDTQYF. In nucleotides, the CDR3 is TGTGCCAGCAGCTGGGGCCTAGTCTGGCCAGATACGCAGTATTTT.

This CDR3 is CASSLAGGPEEQYF. In DNA form, the CDR3 reads TGTGCCAGCAGCCTAGCGGGGGGGCCCGAAGAGCAGTACTTC. The V call is TRBV3-1 (or the pseudogene TRBV3-2), the J call TRBJ2-7; 11 nucleotides agree with TRBD2. V was pared by 4 bases and J by 7 bases, with 6 bases of the junction left unmatched. The CDR3 extends over 14 amino acids. Germline-derived CDR1 and CDR2 are LGHDT and YNNKEL (reference sequence).

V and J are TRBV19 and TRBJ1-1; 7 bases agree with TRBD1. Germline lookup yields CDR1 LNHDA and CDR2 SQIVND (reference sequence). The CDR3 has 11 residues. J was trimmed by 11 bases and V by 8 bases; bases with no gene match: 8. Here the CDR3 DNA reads TGTGCCAGTGGGACAGAGGTTGGGGCTTTCTTT. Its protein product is CASGTEVGAFF.

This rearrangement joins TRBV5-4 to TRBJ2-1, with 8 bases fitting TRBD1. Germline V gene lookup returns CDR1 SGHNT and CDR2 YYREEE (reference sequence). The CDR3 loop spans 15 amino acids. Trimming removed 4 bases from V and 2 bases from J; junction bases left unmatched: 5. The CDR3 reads CASSPGQVTYNEQFF. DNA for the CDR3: TGTGCCAGCAGCCCGGGACAGGTGACCTACAATGAGCAGTTCTTC.

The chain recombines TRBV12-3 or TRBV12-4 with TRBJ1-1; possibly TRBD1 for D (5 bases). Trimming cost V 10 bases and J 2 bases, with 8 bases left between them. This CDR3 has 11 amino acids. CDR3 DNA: TGTGCCATAAGGGGTAACACTGAAGCTTTCTTT. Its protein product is CAIRGNTEAFF.

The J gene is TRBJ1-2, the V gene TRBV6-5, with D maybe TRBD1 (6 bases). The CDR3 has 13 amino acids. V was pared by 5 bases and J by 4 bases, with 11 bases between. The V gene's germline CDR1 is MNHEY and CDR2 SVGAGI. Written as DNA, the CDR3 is TGTGCCAGCAGTAACAGGGAACTCTATGGCTACACCTTC. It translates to CASSNRELYGYTF.

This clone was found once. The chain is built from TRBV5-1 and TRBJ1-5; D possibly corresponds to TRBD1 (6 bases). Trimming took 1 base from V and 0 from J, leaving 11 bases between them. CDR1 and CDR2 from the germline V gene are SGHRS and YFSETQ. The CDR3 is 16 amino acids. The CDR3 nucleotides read TGCGCCAGCAGCTTGATACAGGGCTATAGCAATCAGCCCCAGCATTTT. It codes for CASSLIQGYSNQPQHF.

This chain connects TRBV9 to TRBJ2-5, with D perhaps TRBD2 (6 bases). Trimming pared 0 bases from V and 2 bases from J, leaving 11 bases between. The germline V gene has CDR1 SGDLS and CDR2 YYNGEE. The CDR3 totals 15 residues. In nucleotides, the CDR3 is TGTGCCAGCAGCGTAGTAGGGAGGCCTCAAGAGACCCAGTACTTC. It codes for CASSVVGRPQETQYF.

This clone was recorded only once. In DNA, the CDR3 is TGTGCCCTAGGGGACTACGAGCAGTACTTC. Its protein is CALGDYEQYF. The chain recombines TRBV30 with TRBJ2-7; possibly TRBD1 for D (5 bases). Deletions cut 8 bases from V and 3 bases from J, with 8 bases between. In germline, CDR1 is GTSNPN, CDR2 SVGIG (reference sequence). The CDR3 has 10 amino acids.

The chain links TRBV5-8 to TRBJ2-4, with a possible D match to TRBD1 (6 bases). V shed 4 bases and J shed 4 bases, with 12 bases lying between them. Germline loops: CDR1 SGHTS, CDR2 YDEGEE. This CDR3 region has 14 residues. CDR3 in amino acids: CASSTLRGKNIQYF. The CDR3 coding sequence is TGTGCCAGCAGCACCTTGAGGGGGAAAAACATTCAGTACTTC.

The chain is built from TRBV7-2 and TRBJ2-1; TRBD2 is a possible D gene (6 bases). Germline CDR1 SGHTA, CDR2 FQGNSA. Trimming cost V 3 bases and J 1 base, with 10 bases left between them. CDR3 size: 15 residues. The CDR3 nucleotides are TGTGCCAGCAGCTTCAGCGGGCAATCCTACAATGAGCAGTTCTTC. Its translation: CASSFSGQSYNEQFF.

As DNA, the CDR3 is TGCGCCAGCAGCGGGACTAGCGGGGGAGAGACCCAGTACTTC. Its translation is CASSGTSGGETQYF. The V and J genes are TRBV10-1 and TRBJ2-5, with TRBD2 identical over 14 bases. Germline V lookup: CDR1 WNHNN, CDR2 SYGVQD (reference sequence). The CDR3 covers 14 residues. J was trimmed by 4 bases and V by 6 bases; bases with no gene match: 1.

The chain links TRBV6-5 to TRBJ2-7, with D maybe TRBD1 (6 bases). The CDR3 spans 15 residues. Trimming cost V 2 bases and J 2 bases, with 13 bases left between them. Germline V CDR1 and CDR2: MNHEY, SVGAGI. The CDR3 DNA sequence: TGTGCCAGCAGTTACCTACAGGGTACGACCTACGAGCAGTACTTC. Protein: CASSYLQGTTYEQYF.

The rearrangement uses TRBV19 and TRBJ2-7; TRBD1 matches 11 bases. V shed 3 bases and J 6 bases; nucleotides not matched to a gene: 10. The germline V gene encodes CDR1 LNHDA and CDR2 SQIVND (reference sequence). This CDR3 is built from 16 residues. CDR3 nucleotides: TGTGCCAGTAGTATGCCCCTACGGGACAGGGGGAGCGAGCAGTACTTC. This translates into CASSMPLRDRGSEQYF.

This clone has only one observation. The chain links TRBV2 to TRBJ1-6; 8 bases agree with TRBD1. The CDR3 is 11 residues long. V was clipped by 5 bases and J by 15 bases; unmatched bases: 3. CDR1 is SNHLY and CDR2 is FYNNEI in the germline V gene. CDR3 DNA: TGTGCCAGCAGTAGGGGACAGGTCCTCCACTTT. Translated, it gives CASSRGQVLHF.

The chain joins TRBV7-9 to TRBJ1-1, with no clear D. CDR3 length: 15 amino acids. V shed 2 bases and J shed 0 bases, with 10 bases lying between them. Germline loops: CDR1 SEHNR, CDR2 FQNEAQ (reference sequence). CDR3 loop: CASSLITGLNTEAFF. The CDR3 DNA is TGTGCCAGCAGCTTAATTACGGGGTTGAACACTGAAGCTTTCTTT.

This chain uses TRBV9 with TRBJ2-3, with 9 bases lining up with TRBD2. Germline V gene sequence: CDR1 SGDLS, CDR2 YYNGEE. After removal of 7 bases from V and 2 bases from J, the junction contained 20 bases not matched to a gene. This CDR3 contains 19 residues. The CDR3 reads CASGGGLATTAIPTDTQYF. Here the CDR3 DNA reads TGTGCCAGCGGCGGGGGACTAGCAACAACCGCAATCCCCACAGATACGCAGTATTTT.

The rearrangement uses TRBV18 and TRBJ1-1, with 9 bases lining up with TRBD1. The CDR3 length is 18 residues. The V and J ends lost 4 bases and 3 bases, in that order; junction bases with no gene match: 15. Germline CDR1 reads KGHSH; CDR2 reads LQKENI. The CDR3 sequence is CASSLAPGTGRAHTEAFF. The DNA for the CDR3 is TGTGCCAGCTCACTTGCCCCCGGGACAGGGAGGGCTCACACTGAAGCTTTCTTT.

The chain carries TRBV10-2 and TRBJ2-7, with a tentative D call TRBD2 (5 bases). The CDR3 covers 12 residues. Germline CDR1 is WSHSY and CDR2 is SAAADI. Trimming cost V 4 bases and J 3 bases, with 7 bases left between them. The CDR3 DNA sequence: TGCGCCAGCAGTGCCGGGAACTACGAGCAGTACTTC. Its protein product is CASSAGNYEQYF.

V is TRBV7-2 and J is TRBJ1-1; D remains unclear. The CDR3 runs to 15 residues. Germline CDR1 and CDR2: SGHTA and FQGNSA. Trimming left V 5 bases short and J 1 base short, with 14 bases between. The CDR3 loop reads CASSPVVGPNTEAFF. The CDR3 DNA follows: TGTGCCAGCAGCCCGGTCGTGGGCCCGAACACTGAAGCTTTCTTT.

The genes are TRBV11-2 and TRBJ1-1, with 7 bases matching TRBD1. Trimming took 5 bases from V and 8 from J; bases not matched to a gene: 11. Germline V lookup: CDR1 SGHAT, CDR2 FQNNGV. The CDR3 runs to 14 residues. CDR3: CASSPIRDRLEAFF. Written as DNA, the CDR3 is TGTGCCAGCAGCCCCATCAGGGACAGATTAGAAGCTTTCTTT.

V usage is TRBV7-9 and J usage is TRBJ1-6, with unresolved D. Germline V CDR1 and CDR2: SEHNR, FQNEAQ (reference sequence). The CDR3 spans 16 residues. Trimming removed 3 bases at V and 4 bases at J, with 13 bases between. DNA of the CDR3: TGTGCCAGCAGCTTCTTGCGGCAGCCTTATAATTCACCCCTCCACTTT. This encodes CASSFLRQPYNSPLHF.

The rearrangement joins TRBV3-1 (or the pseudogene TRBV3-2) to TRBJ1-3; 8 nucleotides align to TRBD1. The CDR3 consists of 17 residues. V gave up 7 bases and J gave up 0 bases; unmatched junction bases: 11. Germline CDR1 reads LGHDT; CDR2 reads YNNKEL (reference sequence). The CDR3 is CASTPGGGFLSGNTIYF. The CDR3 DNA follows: TGTGCCAGCACCCCAGGGGGCGGCTTCCTCTCTGGAAACACCATATATTTT.

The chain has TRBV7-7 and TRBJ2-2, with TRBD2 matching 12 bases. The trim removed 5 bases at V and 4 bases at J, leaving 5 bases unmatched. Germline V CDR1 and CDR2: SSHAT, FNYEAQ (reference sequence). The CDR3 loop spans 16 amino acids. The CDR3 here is CASSAGLAGFTGELFF. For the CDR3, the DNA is TGTGCCAGCAGCGCCGGACTAGCGGGGTTCACCGGGGAGCTGTTTTTT.